This record covers a single TCR beta chain. This clone was recorded only once. Its antigen is currently not known. One base away there is no much larger clone; base qualities are not given. The sample has other DNA sequences that encode this CDR3 too. From cysteine to phenylalanine, the CDR3 is 13 amino acids long. CDR3 DNA only is kept here, 39 bases in frame from base 1. The germline V gene gives CDR1 as SGDLS and CDR2 as YYNGEE. The junction carries 6 bases between V and J, which are trimmed by 0 bases and 3 bases respectively. Donors were healthy HIV-negative adults with no recently reported acute infections or vaccinations. All donors were Caucasian adults living in Nashville, Tennessee, USA. Magnetic negative selection was used to enrich CD4+ T cells, after which naive cells were positively selected on CD45RA and the negative fraction became the memory subset. Blood was collected by leukapheresis, and PBMCs were isolated by Ficoll-Histopaque density gradient centrifugation and then cryopreserved in liquid nitrogen vapor phase. Analytical flow cytometry was used to check the purity and quantity of each magnetically sorted T cell population. Genomic DNA was isolated from every sorted fraction and measured by UV absorbance on a Nanodrop 2000c.

The sample belongs to a study of shared clonotypes between healthy human individuals (dated by TCRdb to the early 2020s). Concerning the study at large: Three men and a couple of women, aged 18 to 49 years, made up the cohort. For each donor, CD4 naive and CD4 memory were each given three plates, CD8 naive was given two plates, and CD8 memory was given one plate. To estimate repertoire size and how much clonotypes are shared between individuals, the study performed deep sequencing of blood TCR repertoires from roughly five healthy adults. Different laboratories and diverse techniques were used to prepare libraries and sequence TCR repertoires, to increase sequencing depth and limit assay-specific biases. Leukapheresis yielded between about 0.85 and 10 billion PBMCs per donor. Overall study results and their limits: Compared with non-shared clonotypes, the clonotypes found in all four sorted-subset donors had higher generation probabilities. When several donors were compared, the shared fraction of clonotypes was 5% to 6.5% for naive CD4, 3.5% for naive CD8, 2.3% for memory CD4, and 0.4% for memory CD8. The genetic and exposure-history diversity represented was limited by the small number of donors. Pairwise subsampling led to the expectation that sequencing depth would affect the degree of clonotype sharing among donors. Even with the large sequencing depth, rarefaction of the sorted-subset datasets indicated that sequencing was incomplete. Naive subsets generally had larger estimated clonotype richness than memory subsets. Sampling was restricted to blood, and TCR repertoires in tissues likely differ from the TCR repertoires found in blood.

Using the deep immunoSEQ assay, multiplex PCR amplified TCR CDR3 regions from genomic DNA. Genomic DNA extracted from each cell subset was distributed evenly over all wells of several immunoSEQ 96-well plates, and each plate served as one replicate. For sorted subsets, each replicate PCR was loaded with 200 ng genomic DNA, equivalent to some 31,000 T cell genomes. Purified libraries were quantified with a Qubit 3.0 fluorometer, sized on a Bioanalyzer 2100, and re-quantified with the KAPA Library Quantification kit. Each immunoSEQ 96-well plate was sequenced on its own single-read 150-cycle Illumina NextSeq 550 flow cell. The paper's data handling went like this. The immunoSEQ output contained only junctional sequences without quality scores, so filtering could not match that applied to full-length reads. Sequences were annotated with PyIR, a Python wrapper for IgBLAST v1.9, using IMGT germline references to assign V/J genes and CDR3. Reads with weak V/J assignments (E-value above 1e-6), missing CDR3, stop codons, out-of-frame junctions, or ambiguous translated residues were removed. V3J clonotypes were defined by identical inferred V gene, J gene, and CDR3 amino acid sequence. To compute the percentage overlap between repertoires, the number of shared unique clonotypes was divided by the size of the smaller repertoire. Repertoire richness was assessed with RTK rarefaction, the Chao1 estimator, and Recon v2.1 estimates of unobserved clonotypes. For all TCRbeta clonotypes obtained by the gDNA method from a handful of donors, generation probabilities were computed with OLGA. The table was pulled from immuneACCESS by TCRdb, which kept in-frame rearrangements only. Such tables lose some clones; where checked, under half of the loss comes from unresolved V genes, and the rest has no known cause. V and J calls plus clone size are reproduced from that table; the DNA served to infer D and trimming. For this sample there are 2,100,000 or so clones; more than 90% appear just once. The ten largest make up 0.1% to 0.15% of the sample.

The sequence came from a man between 18 and 35 years old in good health. Sequencing was carried out using naive CD4+ T cells sorted from blood. The sample's cell subset or site, from its label and the paper: CD45RA+ positively selected. This chain joins TRBV9 to TRBJ2-5; the D gene is unclear. The CDR3 protein sequence reads: CASSVVSEETQYF. The DNA sequence is given as TGTGCCAGCAGCGTAGTCAGCGAAGAGACCCAGTACTTC.